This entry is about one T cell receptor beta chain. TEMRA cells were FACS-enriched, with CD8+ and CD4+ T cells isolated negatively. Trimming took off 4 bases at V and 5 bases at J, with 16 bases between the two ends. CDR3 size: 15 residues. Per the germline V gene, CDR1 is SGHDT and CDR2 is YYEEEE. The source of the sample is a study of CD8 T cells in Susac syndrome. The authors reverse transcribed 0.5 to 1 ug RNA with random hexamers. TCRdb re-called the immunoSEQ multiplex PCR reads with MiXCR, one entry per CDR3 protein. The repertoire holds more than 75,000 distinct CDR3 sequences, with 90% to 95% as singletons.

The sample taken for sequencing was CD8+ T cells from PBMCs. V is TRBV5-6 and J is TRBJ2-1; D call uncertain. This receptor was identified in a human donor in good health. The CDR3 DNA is TGTGCCAGCAGCCCCGAGAGTAGTCCCGACAATGAGCAGTTCTTC. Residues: CASSPESSPDNEQFF. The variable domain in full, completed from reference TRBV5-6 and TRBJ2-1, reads DAGVTQSPTHLIKTRGQQVTLRCSPKSGHDTVSWYQQALGQGPQFIFQYYEEEERQRGNFPDRFSGHQFPNYSSELNVNALLLGDSALYLCASSPESSPDNEQFFGPGTRLTVL.